Presented here are 7 T cell receptor beta chains from one specimen sequenced in a study of shared clonotypes between healthy human individuals (dated by TCRdb to the early 2020s). Library prep was done by the immunoSEQ multiplex PCR assay. TCRdb re-hosts the immuneACCESS table, in-frame sequences only. Its copies lack some clones; in the studies checked, an unresolved V gene accounts for under half of them, and the cause for the rest is not known. In all, the sample holds 1.5 million to 1.9 million clones, and approximately 98% of those were seen once. In total, the top ten clones hold about 0.42% of the sample. Input material: naive CD4+ T cells sorted from blood. This sample's cell subset or site label indicates: CD45RA+ positively selected. These receptors originate from a young man in good health.

The genes are TRBV4-3 and TRBJ2-1; 11 bases are shared with TRBD2. The CDR3 has 18 residues. After removal of 0 bases from V and 6 bases from J, the junction contained 10 bases not matched to a gene. Germline V gene sequence: CDR1 LGHNA, CDR2 YSLEER. The CDR3 nucleotides are TGCGCCAGCAGCCAAGATGTAACTAGCGGGAGTGGGTCCAATGAGCAGTTCTTC. This sequence encodes CASSQDVTSGSGSNEQFF.

This chain connects TRBV11-2 to TRBJ2-3; D possibly matches TRBD1 or TRBD2 (5 bases each). The germline CDR1 and CDR2 sequences are SGHAT and FQNNGV. The CDR3 has 16 amino acids. Trimming took off 4 bases at V and 4 bases at J, with 18 bases between the two ends. CDR3 sequence: CASSSLNGTQADTQYF. The DNA for the CDR3 is TGTGCCAGCAGCTCCTTAAACGGGACCCAGGCAGATACGCAGTATTTT.

The chain carries TRBV5-8 and TRBJ2-5, with D uncertain. The CDR3 extends over 14 amino acids. V dropped 7 bases and J dropped 2 bases, with 15 bases sitting between them. Germline assignment: CDR1 SGHTS and CDR2 YDEGEE. CDR3 amino acids: CASGASGPQETQYF. In DNA form, the CDR3 reads TGTGCCAGCGGCGCCTCGGGTCCTCAAGAGACCCAGTACTTC.

J is TRBJ2-7 and V is TRBV29-1; D is possibly TRBD2 (6 bases). In germline, CDR1 is SQVTM, CDR2 ANQGSEA. Trimming stripped 4 bases from V and 3 bases from J, with 13 bases between. The CDR3 runs 13 residues. The CDR3, as DNA: TGCAGCGTTGCTGTCGGGGGTCTCTACGAGCAGTACTTC. Amino acid sequence: CSVAVGGLYEQYF.

This sequence joins TRBV6-1 and TRBJ2-4; 10 positions match TRBD1. The length of the CDR3 is 13 residues. Germline V gives CDR1 MNHNS, CDR2 SASEGT. V shed 11 bases, J shed 6 bases, and the junction held 7 bases outside the gene matches. CDR3 nucleotides: TGTGCCTCTCGGACAGGGGGAGGAAACATTCAGTACTTC. Its protein is CASRTGGGNIQYF.

CDR3 in amino acids: CASSTRDFMLLSTGELFF. The CDR3 DNA follows: TGTGCCAGCAGCACCCGGGACTTCATGTTACTTTCCACCGGGGAGCTGTTTTTT. The V and J genes are TRBV7-9 and TRBJ2-2; maybe TRBD2 (6 bases). Germline V gene lookup returns CDR1 SEHNR and CDR2 FQNEAQ (reference sequence). V was cut by 5 bases and J by 4 bases, with 23 bases left in between. The CDR3 is 18 residues long.

CDR3 region: CASSDAGKGTDTQYF. In DNA, the CDR3 is TGCGCCAGCAGTGACGCAGGAAAAGGCACAGATACGCAGTATTTT. The chain is built from TRBV10-2 and TRBJ2-3; the D is unclear. This CDR3 has 15 amino acids. V gave up 3 bases and J gave up 1 base, with 11 bases separating them. The germline gives CDR1 WSHSY, CDR2 SAAADI.